The clone carrying this T cell receptor beta chain was seen more than once but under ten times. This table comes from immunoSEQ multiplex PCR, and its TCRdb copy is limited to in-frame clones, with some not included. The data contain about 260,000 clones, 88% of them seen just once; the ten biggest clones take up roughly 10%. This sample was included in a study of blood T cell repertoires in COVID-19. Germline CDR1 reads MNHEY; CDR2 reads SMNVEV (reference sequence). This CDR3 comprises 14 residues. V was clipped by 5 bases and J by 7 bases; unmatched bases: 4. Input material: peripheral blood. This clonotype was sampled from a woman aged 70-85 years with COVID-19, enrolled during active disease. The chain employs TRBV27 and TRBJ2-1, with 11 bases fitting TRBD2. CDR3: CASSLRTSGNEQFF. The CDR3 DNA reads as TGTGCCAGCAGTCTCAGGACTAGCGGGAATGAGCAGTTCTTC.